The rows below give T cell receptor beta chains drawn from one sample of a study of shared clonotypes between healthy human individuals. Sequencing used immunoSEQ multiplex PCR; TCRdb keeps in-frame clones, though not all of them. The sample lists roughly 2.1 million clones; about 92% were seen once. Specimen: naive CD8+ T cells from PBMCs. The receptors stem from a man aged 18 to 30 in good health. Some clones in this sample may be carry-over from other donors' samples. The CDR3 runs from the conserved cysteine through the conserved F or W.

CDR3 length | J gene | V gene | CDR3 protein
14 | TRBJ2-5 | TRBV9 | CASSGRGQGETQYF
14 | TRBJ2-7 | TRBV27 | CASSFWVYPLEQYF
13 | TRBJ1-1 | TRBV12-5 | CASGKGANTEAFF
14 | TRBJ2-2 | TRBV7-9 | CASSLGGSPRELFF
14 | TRBJ1-4 | TRBV27 | CASSLGQYIEKLFF
17 | TRBJ2-7 | TRBV28 | CASSFRDRTPFEAKQYF
14 | TRBJ2-7 | TRBV6-1 | CASSGTGAPYEQYF
16 | TRBJ1-5 | TRBV4-1 | CASSQEARGADQPQHF
14 | TRBJ2-7 | TRBV2 | CASSETTTLTQQYF
13 | TRBJ1-3 | TRBV9 | CASSPPDGNTIYF
14 | TRBJ2-1 | TRBV7-9 | CASTSGGGRNEQFF
13 | TRBJ2-1 | TRBV27 | CASRSGRWNEQFF
11 | TRBJ2-7 | TRBV5-1 | CASKSGVEQYF
14 | TRBJ2-7 | TRBV19 | CASGPFGTGSEQYF
16 | TRBJ1-2 | TRBV23-1 | CASSQITALANYGYTF
14 | TRBJ1-4 | TRBV9 | CASSVGRGDEKLFF
15 | TRBJ1-1 | TRBV19 | CASSMDRGWYTEAFF
11 | TRBJ2-7 | TRBV6-5 | CASSYLYEQYF
14 | TRBJ1-2 | TRBV27 | CASSLNPSNYGYTF
14 | TRBJ2-7 | TRBV11-3 | CASSFGTGDYEQYF
14 | TRBJ2-7 | TRBV4-2 | CASSQRLDHYEQYF
11 | TRBJ1-1 | TRBV30 | CAWSWPVEAFF
13 | TRBJ1-2 | TRBV4-3 | CASSQAAKNGYTF
14 | TRBJ2-7 | TRBV6-1 | CASSEGTVTYEQYF
16 | TRBJ1-3 | TRBV28 | CASSLDPGSSGNTIYF
13 | TRBJ2-4 | TRBV7-9 | CASSAAGKNIQYF
15 | TRBJ2-7 | TRBV2 | CASSFSAIPSYEQYF
15 | TRBJ1-3 | TRBV9 | CASSVGTGIGNTIYF
14 | TRBJ2-1 | TRBV30 | CAWSFDSSSNEQFF
16 | TRBJ1-1 | TRBV11-2 | CASSFPIPTMNTEAFF
18 | TRBJ2-1 | TRBV4-2 | CASSQKPLAGSTYNEQFF
14 | TRBJ2-5 | TRBV11-2 | CASSLDGTQETQYF
14 | TRBJ1-5 | TRBV28 | CASSLAAPNQPQHF
13 | TRBJ1-2 | TRBV30 | CAWSVGGVYGYTF
13 | TRBJ1-2 | TRBV6-1 | CASSGTGLYGYTF
12 | TRBJ1-5 | TRBV15 | CATSSRNQPQHF
15 | TRBJ1-1 | TRBV9 | CASSPRGPEDTEAFF
12 | TRBJ1-1 | TRBV13 | CASSPMNTEAFF
14 | TRBJ2-1 | TRBV30 | CARIGGGTYNEQFF
16 | TRBJ2-2 | TRBV4-3 | CASSQDPQGNFGELFF
13 | TRBJ2-2 | TRBV6-5 | CASSYSIKGELFF
13 | TRBJ1-1 | TRBV5-1 | CASSLLDKTEAFF
16 | TRBJ2-5 | TRBV5-6 | CASSKYRDRVVETQYF
15 | TRBJ2-1 | TRBV7-8 | CASSPRLAGVNEQFF
16 | TRBJ2-1 | TRBV6-1 | CASSESGLANHNEQFF
12 | TRBJ2-7 | TRBV9 | CASSGWLGEQYF
16 | TRBJ2-1 | TRBV5-1 | CASSLGLAGSYNEQFF
14 | TRBJ2-7 | TRBV27 | CASSFGLAAYEQYF
14 | TRBJ2-7 | TRBV19 | CASSPRGGGYEQYF
12 | TRBJ1-1 | TRBV4-1 | CASRGWDTEAFF
14 | TRBJ1-5 | TRBV6-1 | CASSLRGAGQPQHF
16 | TRBJ2-7 | TRBV7-6 | CASSKGQNRPSYEQYF
16 | TRBJ2-3 | TRBV6-6 | CASSYAGTESTDTQYF
15 | TRBJ2-7 | TRBV27 | CASSSTGSSSYEQYF
13 | TRBJ2-1 | TRBV7-9 | CASSKQGADEQFF
16 | TRBJ1-4 | TRBV7-9 | CASSLEMGAANEKLFF
12 | TRBJ1-1 | TRBV14 | CASSQLNTEAFF
14 | TRBJ1-1 | TRBV7-9 | CASSLVGGGTEAFF
16 | TRBJ2-3 | TRBV30 | CAWSVDLAGAGDTQYF
13 | TRBJ2-3 | TRBV18 | CASSPAGTDTQYF